The 10 T cell receptor beta chains below were found in one sample sequenced in a study of OX40 agonist ivuxolimab in advanced cancers. Profiled with immunoSEQ multiplex PCR; TCRdb holds only in-frame clones, not every one. The table records under 140,000 clones, roughly 90% of them present only once. This specimen was CD4+ or CD8+ T cells sorted from blood, taken in a trial of the OX40 agonist ivuxolimab. The receptors were sampled from an adult with an advanced solid tumor such as melanoma, head and neck, liver or kidney cancer.

The chain joins TRBV9 to TRBJ2-5; TRBD2 is a possible D gene (5 bases). Trimming took 4 bases from V and 2 from J, leaving 12 bases between them. The CDR3 runs 14 residues. Per the germline V gene, CDR1 is SGDLS and CDR2 is YYNGEE. CDR3 coding DNA: TGTGCCAGCAGCCCCTGGTCGGGACAAGAGACCCAGTACTTC. This gives the protein CASSPWSGQETQYF. The full variable domain, its missing parts supplied by reference TRBV9 and TRBJ2-5, is DSGVTQTPKHLITATGQRVTLRCSPRSGDLSVYWYQQSLDQGLQFLIQYYNGEERAKGNILERFSAQQFPDLHSELNLSSLELGDSALYFCASSPWSGQETQYFGPGTRLLVL.

This rearrangement joins TRBV4-2 to TRBJ1-1; 7 bases align to TRBD1. This CDR3 is 18 amino acids long. Germline CDR1 is LGHNA and CDR2 is YNFKEQ. Trimming removed 1 base from V and 1 base from J; junction bases left unmatched: 12. In DNA, the CDR3 is TGTGCCAGCAGCCAAGTATGGCTTAAGGGACAGAAGAACACTGAAGCTTTCTTT. Amino acids: CASSQVWLKGQKNTEAFF.

V and J are TRBV19 and TRBJ2-1; possible D gene TRBD2, 7 bases. CDR1 and CDR2 (germline): LNHDA, SQIVND (reference sequence). The CDR3 has 13 amino acids. Trimming took 7 bases from V and 8 from J, leaving 15 bases between them. Here the CDR3 reads CASNSRGRYEQFF. The CDR3 DNA is TGTGCCAGTAACTCGCGGGGGCGCTATGAGCAGTTCTTC. The complete variable domain, with remaining parts taken from reference TRBV19 and TRBJ2-1, reads DGGITQSPKYLFRKEGQNVTLSCEQNLNHDAMYWYRQDPGQGLRLIYYSQIVNDFQKGDIAEGYSVSREKKESFPLTVTSAQKNPTAFYLCASNSRGRYEQFFGPGTRLTVL.

Concerning this clone: This same CDR3 is encoded by further DNA sequences in the sample. The chain has TRBV2 and TRBJ2-5, with 11 nucleotides matching TRBD2. With V trimmed by 6 bases and J by 4 bases, 10 bases remained unmatched. Germline assignment: CDR1 SNHLY and CDR2 FYNNEI. The CDR3 length is 16 residues. This chain's CDR3 is CASRVLAGAGGETQYF. In DNA, the CDR3 is TGTGCCAGCAGGGTACTAGCGGGGGCCGGGGGAGAGACCCAGTACTTC.

The chain uses TRBV7-2 and TRBJ2-1; the D gene is possibly TRBD1 (6 bases). This CDR3 comprises 16 residues. Germline assignment: CDR1 SGHTA and CDR2 FQGNSA. V was pared by 2 bases and J by 6 bases, with 17 bases between. This chain's CDR3 is CASSLIDAGTPNEQFF. The CDR3 region has the DNA TGTGCCAGCAGCTTAATTGATGCCGGGACACCCAATGAGCAGTTCTTC.

V usage is TRBV28 and J usage is TRBJ2-1, with 10 bases aligning to TRBD2. After removal of 1 base from V and 3 bases from J, the junction contained 3 bases not matched to a gene. CDR3 size: 16 residues. Germline lookup yields CDR1 MDHEN and CDR2 SYDVKM. DNA for the CDR3: TGTGCCAGCAGTTTATATCTAGCGGGAGTCTACAATGAGCAGTTCTTC. Amino acids: CASSLYLAGVYNEQFF.

This clone was observed once. The chain joins TRBV6-5 to TRBJ2-7, with 10 bases lining up with TRBD2. Trimming took 4 bases from V and 3 from J; bases not matched to a gene: 3. The CDR3 covers 14 residues. Germline lookup yields CDR1 MNHEY and CDR2 SVGAGI. CDR3 region: CASSSGTSDYEQYF. The CDR3 DNA reads as TGTGCCAGCAGTTCCGGGACTAGCGACTACGAGCAGTACTTC.

The rearrangement joins TRBV10-3 to TRBJ1-5, with TRBD1 as a possible D gene (5 bases). The germline gives CDR1 ENHRY, CDR2 SYGVKD. The CDR3 has 18 residues. Deletions cut 0 bases from V and 3 bases from J, with 18 bases between. Written as DNA, the CDR3 is TGTGCCATCAGTGAGTCCGGTCTCATCAGGGCGAACAATCAGCCCCAGCATTTT. Residues: CAISESGLIRANNQPQHF.

The V call is TRBV27, the J call TRBJ2-5; D call uncertain. The J call may be incorrect, as the DNA end agrees better with TRBJ2-7. This CDR3 is 15 amino acids long. The germline V gene encodes CDR1 MNHEY and CDR2 SMNVEV (reference sequence). The CDR3 nucleotides read TGTGCCAGCAGGGGTTTCAAGGCTGGCTCCTACGAGCAGTACTTC. Its translation: CASRGFKAGSYEQYF.

This clone was counted a few times. The V call is TRBV11-3, the J call TRBJ1-3; no reliable D call. CDR3 length: 14 residues. Trimming left V 4 bases short and J 0 bases short, with 7 bases between. CDR1 and CDR2 (germline): SGHNT, YENEEA. The CDR3 reads CASSSIHSGNTIYF. The CDR3 region has the DNA TGTGCCAGCAGCTCTATACACTCTGGAAACACCATATATTTT.